The sequence of this T cell receptor (beta chain) was determined in a study of shared clonotypes between healthy human individuals. Per the original data handling: ImmunoSEQ yielded junction-only sequences lacking quality scores, so filtering differed. The assay was immunoSEQ multiplex PCR, and TCRdb's table has in-frame clones only and misses some. Clonal size and the V and J genes are those of that table, whereas D and trimming came from the DNA. The table has fewer than 1 million clones, about 96% seen once. This clone was found once. The length of the CDR3 is 11 residues. Trimming left V 10 bases short and J 6 bases short, with 10 bases between. Per the germline V gene, CDR1 is SNHLY and CDR2 is FYNNEI. Positive CCR7 selection of CD45RO-negative cells yielded the naive CD8 cells, and terminally differentiated effector memory CD45RA+ cells were excluded. Adult Caucasians living in Nashville, Tennessee made up all of the donors.

The TCR comes from a man aged 25 to 40 in good health. The chain uses TRBV2 and TRBJ2-1; the D gene is possibly TRBD2 (5 bases). The sequenced material came from naive CD8+ T cells sorted from blood. In DNA, the CDR3 is TGTGCCACCATCGGACTCAATGAGCAGTTCTTC. It is translated as CATIGLNEQFF.